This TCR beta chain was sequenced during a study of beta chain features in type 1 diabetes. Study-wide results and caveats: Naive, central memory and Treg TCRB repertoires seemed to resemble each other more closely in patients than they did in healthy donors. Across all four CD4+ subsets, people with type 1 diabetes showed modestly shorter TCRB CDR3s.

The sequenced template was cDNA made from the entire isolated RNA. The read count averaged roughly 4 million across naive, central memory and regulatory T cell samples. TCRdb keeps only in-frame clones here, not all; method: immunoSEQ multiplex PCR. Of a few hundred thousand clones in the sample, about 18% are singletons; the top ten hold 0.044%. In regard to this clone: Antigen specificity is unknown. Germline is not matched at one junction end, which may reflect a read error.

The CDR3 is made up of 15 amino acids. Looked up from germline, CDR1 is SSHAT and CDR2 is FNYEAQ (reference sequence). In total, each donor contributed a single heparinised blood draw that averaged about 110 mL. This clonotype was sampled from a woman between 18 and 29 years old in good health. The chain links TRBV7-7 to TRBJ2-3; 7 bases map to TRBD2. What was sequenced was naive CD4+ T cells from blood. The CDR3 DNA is TGTGCTAGCAGCTTAGGAGCTAGCGGTTCAGATACGCAGTATTTT. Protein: CASSLGASGSDTQYF.